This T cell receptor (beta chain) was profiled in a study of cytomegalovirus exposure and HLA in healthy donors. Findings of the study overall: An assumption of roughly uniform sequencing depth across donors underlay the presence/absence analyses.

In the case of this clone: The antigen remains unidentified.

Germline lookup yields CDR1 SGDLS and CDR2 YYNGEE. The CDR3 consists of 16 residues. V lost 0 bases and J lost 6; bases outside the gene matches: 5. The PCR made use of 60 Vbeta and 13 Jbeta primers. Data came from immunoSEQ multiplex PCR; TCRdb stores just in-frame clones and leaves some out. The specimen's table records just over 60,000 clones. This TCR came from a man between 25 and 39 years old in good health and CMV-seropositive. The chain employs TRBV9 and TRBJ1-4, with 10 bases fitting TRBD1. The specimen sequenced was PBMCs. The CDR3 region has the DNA TGTGCCAGCAGCGTAGGGGTCGGACAGGGGGATGAAAAACTGTTTTTT. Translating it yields CASSVGVGQGDEKLFF.